This is a list of T cell receptor beta chains from one sample in a study of blood T cell repertoires in COVID-19. Clones were read by immunoSEQ multiplex PCR, and TCRdb kept only the in-frame ones, dropping some. The repertoire holds 300,000 to 400,000 clones, with roughly 87% as singletons. Input material: peripheral blood. Receptors were obtained from a man younger than 45 with COVID-19, enrolled during active disease. Both conserved end residues are trimmed from each CDR3.

>TRBV9
ASSVRDRGYTEAF
>TRBV19
ASSSRPGGRGTEAF
>TRBV5-4
ASSLEGLGQETQY
>TRBV7-3
ASSISGLSTINIQY
>TRBV7-2
ASSTKRGGRAEQF
>TRBV27
ASSWRTSGINEQF
>TRBV5-6
ASSLSPQGAWNEQF
>TRBV18
ASSTLGQTGSSGANVLT
>TRBV3-1/TRBV3-2
ASSQENRAVEQY
>TRBV16
ASSHQHPGQTNSPLH
>TRBV6-2/TRBV6-3
ASSYWVGAMNTEAF
>TRBV4-2
ASSQDRRSEQF
>TRBV5-6
ASSLRLASSYNEQF
>TRBV19
ASIRQGSTGANVLT
>TRBV5-4
ASSLDLQGNSPLH
>TRBV7-2
ASSFQGGINQPQH
>TRBV19
ASQGLLVYEQF
>TRBV2
ASKARSSSYNEQF
>TRBV5-1
ASRAVGSYNEQF
>TRBV5-1
ASSLAGQDYGNTIY
>TRBV10-3
AISDSQGADTQY
>TRBV27
ASSSWGQNTEAF
>TRBV12-3/TRBV12-4
ASSDLQLGEAF
>TRBV6-5
ASIKGGGRETQY
>TRBV2
ASSESHPGQGYEQY
>TRBV6-5
ASTQPGGYEQY
>TRBV13
ASSRGQQETQY
>TRBV16
ASSLNSPDEQY
>TRBV3-1/TRBV3-2
ASSPAQSNQPQH
>TRBV27
ASSSRTVGELF
>TRBV11-3
ASSLAPGLGIAGDTGELF
>TRBV14
ASSPSTGGGYGYT
>TRBV9
ASSVDGYEQY
>TRBV7-2
ASSLVGAPNEKLF
>TRBV24-1
ATSDRQDTQY
>TRBV7-9
ASSLDGSPAAYEQY
>TRBV27
ASSLTMSRLTSYNEQF
>TRBV6-2/TRBV6-3
ASSYSHVGGRGDEQF
>TRBV6-6
ASSDLGQRTGNTIY
>TRBV5-1
ASSFRGNSNEQF
>TRBV4-3
ASSQASGTSGGVYEQY
>TRBV2
ASSLGGSNSGANVLT
>TRBV30
AWPSSVTNTGELF
>TRBV18
ASSPGTGPSYEQY